The rows below give T cell receptor beta chains drawn from one sample of a study of cytotoxic CD8 clonotypes in ibrutinib-treated CLL. The method was immunoSEQ multiplex PCR; TCRdb's version includes in-frame clones alone and lacks a portion of them. The data hold almost 45,000 clones, with almost 70% observed a single time. Sequenced here: PBMCs, sampled after 12 months of ibrutinib treatment. The receptors derive from a human donor with chronic lymphocytic leukemia. Both conserved end residues are part of each CDR3. Each record gives: J gene, D gene, clone size, V gene, CDR3 DNA, CDR3 protein. The D gene is left open where the match is weak. Size tells how often a clone was seen (once, few, many) or the class of an expanded clone, and some rows leave it out.

>TRBJ2-5|TRBD2|once|TRBV11-3
TGTGCCAGCAGCTTAGGACGACTAGCGGGAGGGGTAGAGACCCAGTACTTC
CASSLGRLAGGVETQYF
>TRBJ1-1|-|-|TRBV15
TGTGCCACCAGCAGAGACCAGGGTGAAGCTTTCTTT
CATSRDQGEAFF
>TRBJ1-1|-|-|TRBV6-5
TGTGCCAGCAGCGGGCCGCTGAACACTGAAGCTTTCTTT
CASSGPLNTEAFF
>TRBJ1-2|-|-|TRBV19
TGTGCCAGTAGCTCCCGGGGAGGTTCTAACTATGGCTACACCTTC
CASSSRGGSNYGYTF
>TRBJ2-3|-|-|TRBV4-2
TGTGCCAGCAGCCAAGACGACGGCAATAAATGGTTCCCGTATTTT
CASSQDDGNKWFPYF
>TRBJ1-5|-|few|TRBV11-2
TGTGCCAGCAGCTTAGATGGGGATAGCAATCAGCCCCAGCATTTT
CASSLDGDSNQPQHF
>TRBJ2-7|TRBD2|-|TRBV27
TGTGCCAGCAGTATGGGACTAGCGGGTTTGGAGCAGTACTTC
CASSMGLAGLEQYF
>TRBJ1-4|-|-|TRBV14
TGTGCCAGCAGCCAAGACAGGGGCAGGAGTGAAAAACTGTTTTTT
CASSQDRGRSEKLFF
>TRBJ2-2|-|-|TRBV18
TGTGCCAGCTCACGTGACACCGGGGAGCTGTTTTTT
CASSRDTGELFF
>TRBJ2-1|TRBD1|few|TRBV7-6
TGTGCCAGCAGCCAGCCGGGACAGGGTATGCAGTTCTTC
CASSQPGQGMQFF
>TRBJ2-3|-|-|TRBV5-4
TGTGCCAGCAGCTTAGGGGGGACAGATACGCAGTATTTT
CASSLGGTDTQYF
>TRBJ2-2|TRBD2|few|TRBV5-6
TGTGCCAGCAGCTCGGGACTATCCACCGGGGAGCTGTTTTTT
CASSSGLSTGELFF
>TRBJ1-2|TRBD1|-|TRBV5-6
TGTGCCAGCAGCTTACACGCCGGGACAGGGGCCGGCTACACCTTC
CASSLHAGTGAGYTF
>TRBJ2-5|-|-|TRBV28
TGTGCCAGCAGTACCCAGGGGGGCGGACTGGAGACCCAGTACTTC
CASSTQGGGLETQYF
>TRBJ1-1|-|few|TRBV5-6
TGTGCCAGCAGCCGGTGGGAGAACACTGAAGCTTTCTTT
CASSRWENTEAFF
>TRBJ2-5|TRBD2|-|TRBV7-6
TGTGCCAGCGGCCTAGCGGTGGAGACCCAGTACTTC
CASGLAVETQYF
>TRBJ1-5|TRBD1|few|TRBV25-1
TGTGCCAGCAGTGCAGGGGGCTTTGGTCAGCCCCAGCATTTT
CASSAGGFGQPQHF
>TRBJ1-5|-|-|TRBV7-2
TGTGCCAGCAGCTTCTATAGCAATCAGCCCCAGCATTTT
CASSFYSNQPQHF
>TRBJ2-7|-|-|TRBV11-2
TGTGCCAGCAGCTTAGCGACCTACGAGCAGTACTTC
CASSLATYEQYF
>TRBJ1-5|-|-|TRBV6-5
TGTGCCAGTGGGGGAGTCATGAATCAGCCCCAGCATTTT
CASGGVMNQPQHF
>TRBJ2-7|-|-|TRBV6-1
TGTGCCAGCAGGCTTTCGAAAGGCGACGAGCAGTACTTC
CASRLSKGDEQYF
>TRBJ2-5|-|once|TRBV18
TGTGCCAGCTCACCAACCAAAGAGACCCAGTACTTC
CASSPTKETQYF
>TRBJ1-4|-|few|TRBV21-1
TGTGCCAGCAGCAAAGGGAGGGTCCAGGGGGCCGGAAAACTGTTTTTT
CASSKGRVQGAGKLFF
>TRBJ2-7|-|-|TRBV7-8
TGTGCCAGCAGCTTAGGCGTAGGGGGGCTGTACGACGAGCAGTACTTC
CASSLGVGGLYDEQYF
>TRBJ2-7|-|-|TRBV5-4
TGTGCCAGCAGCTTGAGGGGACCAAGCTACGAGCAGTACTTC
CASSLRGPSYEQYF
>TRBJ1-4|-|-|TRBV4-1
TGCGCCAGCAGCCTCCTACAGGGTAAGAATGAAAAACTGTTTTTT
CASSLLQGKNEKLFF
>TRBJ2-3|-|-|TRBV7-8
TGTGCCAGCAGCTTGGACGCAGATACGCAGTATTTT
CASSLDADTQYF
>TRBJ2-7|TRBD1|few|TRBV5-1
TGCGCCAGCAGCCCGGCCGGGACAGGGGCCTACGAGCAGTACTTC
CASSPAGTGAYEQYF
>TRBJ1-1|-|-|TRBV5-1
TGCGCCAGCAGCCTGGACGGATACACTGAAGCTTTCTTT
CASSLDGYTEAFF
>TRBJ2-3|TRBD2|-|TRBV30
TGTGCCTGGGGGACGGGAGGGCCCTCAGATACGCAGTATTTT
CAWGTGGPSDTQYF
>TRBJ2-1|-|-|TRBV7-2
TGTGCCAGCAGGCGGGATCACTCCTACAATGAGCAGTTCTTC
CASRRDHSYNEQFF
>TRBJ1-1|TRBD1|-|TRBV7-2
TGTGCCAGCAGCTTGCTGGGACAGGGGGCGACTGAAGCTTTCTTT
CASSLLGQGATEAFF
>TRBJ1-5|TRBD1|few|TRBV15
TGTGCCACCAGCAGAGTTCCGGGACAGCCTAATCAGCCCCAGCATTTT
CATSRVPGQPNQPQHF
>TRBJ2-2|-|once|TRBV5-4
TGTGCCAGCAGCCTCCCGGGACTCTCAGGCGGGGAGCTGTTTTTT
CASSLPGLSGGELFF
>TRBJ2-7|TRBD2|few|TRBV5-4
TGTGCCAGCAGCTTGTGGGGCGGGAGGGCCACCGAGCAGTACTTC
CASSLWGGRATEQYF
>TRBJ1-2|-|-|TRBV5-1
TGCGCCAGCAGCTTGGACACCACAAACTATGGCTACACCTTC
CASSLDTTNYGYTF
>TRBJ1-1|-|-|TRBV9
TGTGCCAGCAGCAGTCGGACGCGGAACACTGAAGCTTTCTTT
CASSSRTRNTEAFF
>TRBJ1-5|TRBD1|-|TRBV7-8
TGTGCCAGCAGCTTAGGAGTGACAGGGAATCAGCCCCAGCATTTT
CASSLGVTGNQPQHF
>TRBJ1-2|-|-|TRBV7-9
TGTGCCAGCAGGCAGGACGCAAAGGCTGGCTACACCTTC
CASRQDAKAGYTF
>TRBJ1-5|TRBD1|-|TRBV30
TGTGCCTGGAGCCCTCCTTACCAGGGGGATCAGCCCCAGCATTTT
CAWSPPYQGDQPQHF
>TRBJ1-5|-|few|TRBV7-2
TGTGCCAGCAGCTTAGAGGCAGGGGTGAATCAGCCCCAGCATTTT
CASSLEAGVNQPQHF
>TRBJ2-1|TRBD1|once|TRBV11-3
TGTGCCAGCAGCTCTAGGACAGGGACGGATGAGCAGTTCTTC
CASSSRTGTDEQFF
>TRBJ2-7|TRBD1|-|TRBV7-2
TGTGCCAGCAGCTTACAACAGGGGGTTTACGAGCAGTACTTC
CASSLQQGVYEQYF
>TRBJ2-7|TRBD2|-|TRBV29-1
TGCAGCGTTGCCCAGGGGCTAGCGGGAGCGTACGAGCAGTACTTC
CSVAQGLAGAYEQYF
>TRBJ1-4|-|-|TRBV6-1
TGTGCCAGCAGGGTCAGGCTTAATGAAAAACTGTTTTTT
CASRVRLNEKLFF
>TRBJ2-3|-|few|TRBV7-9
TGTGCCAGCAGCTCCTCGGGGACAGATACGCAGTATTTT
CASSSSGTDTQYF
>TRBJ1-2|-|few|TRBV6-5
TGTGCCAGCAGTTTACAGGGTTACGGCTACACCTTC
CASSLQGYGYTF
>TRBJ1-5|-|-|TRBV15
TGTGCCACCAGCAGAGGACAGCCTGGGGGTCAGCCCCAGCATTTT
CATSRGQPGGQPQHF
>TRBJ2-1|-|-|TRBV5-1
TGCGCCAGCAGCGACCCCCGTTGGAGCCATGAGCAGTTCTTC
CASSDPRWSHEQFF
>TRBJ2-4|-|once|TRBV5-4
TGTGCCAGCAGCTTGGGGGGGACCACAATACTAAAAAACATTCAGTACTTC
CASSLGGTTILKNIQYF
>TRBJ1-2|TRBD1|-|TRBV2
TGTGCCAGCAACTCCGGGACAGGGGCCTATGGCTACACCTTC
CASNSGTGAYGYTF
>TRBJ1-4|-|-|TRBV28
TGTGCCAGCGCCTCAAGAGGACTTAATGAAAAACTGTTTTTT
CASASRGLNEKLFF